Following are 12 T cell receptor beta chains from one sample sequenced in a study of metastatic and nonmetastatic thyroid tumors. Patients underwent thyroid surgery, and none had received any treatment before it. TCRdb re-called the PCR reads via MiXCR. Among some 32,000 clones listed, 15% to 20% were seen once. Specimen: blood. The receptor source for this set is a female donor with papillary thyroid cancer or a benign thyroid nodule (not recorded which). Some clones in this sample may be carry-over from other donors' samples.

This sequence joins TRBV30 and TRBJ2-2; 12 positions match TRBD2. Trimming cost V 3 bases and J 6 bases; bases outside gene matches: 8. From germline, CDR1 is GTSNPN and CDR2 SVGIG (reference sequence). The CDR3 covers 16 residues. The CDR3 is CAWRSWTSGMAGELFF. As DNA, the CDR3 is TGTGCCTGGAGATCTTGGACTAGCGGGATGGCCGGGGAGCTGTTTTTT.

This clone was found many times. Other DNA sequences within the sample encode an identical CDR3. The CDR3 region is CASSGTGSGETQYF. Written as DNA, the CDR3 is TGTGCCAGCAGTGGAACAGGGAGTGGAGAGACCCAGTACTTC. The chain is built from TRBV2 and TRBJ2-5; tentatively, D is TRBD1 (6 bases). Germline-derived CDR1 and CDR2 are SNHLY and FYNNEI. This CDR3 has 14 residues. The ends were cut back, 4 bases at V and 4 bases at J, with 13 bases in the middle.

Of note for this clone: A much larger clone lies one base from this, so it may be a read error. The chain couples TRBV9 to TRBJ2-7; D might be TRBD1 (5 bases). The CDR3 contains 15 residues. Germline-derived CDR1 and CDR2 are SGDLS and YYNGEE. V dropped 1 base and J dropped 6 bases, with 17 bases sitting between them. The CDR3 DNA follows: TGTGCCAGCAGCGTATCTCCGGCTACCCAGGGCGAGCAGTACTTC. The encoded protein is CASSVSPATQGEQYF. Full variable domain (remainder filled in from reference TRBV9 and TRBJ2-7): DSGVTQTPKHLITATGQRVTLRCSPRSGDLSVYWYQQSLDQGLQFLIQYYNGEERAKGNILERFSAQQFPDLHSELNLSSLELGDSALYFCASSVSPATQGEQYFGPGTRLTVT.

V is TRBV11-2 and J is TRBJ1-2; D is unclear. V shed 4 bases and J shed 4 bases, with 19 bases lying between them. Looked up from germline, CDR1 is SGHAT and CDR2 is FQNNGV. The CDR3 sequence is 16 residues long. In DNA form, the CDR3 reads TGTGCCAGCAGCTCCTACCTCGGCGGGGATTCCTATGGCTACACCTTC. It yields the protein CASSSYLGGDSYGYTF.

This clone was counted many times. The chain carries TRBV27 and TRBJ1-2; D is ambiguous. The CDR3 has 13 residues. Deletions cut 6 bases from V and 2 bases from J, with 10 bases between. The V gene's germline CDR1 is MNHEY and CDR2 SMNVEV (reference sequence). The CDR3 DNA reads TGTGCCAGCAGACCAGACCGGAACTATGGCTACACCTTC. Its protein is CASRPDRNYGYTF.

A few counts support this clone. The chain carries TRBV7-9 and TRBJ1-1, with 8 positions matching TRBD1. V lost 7 bases, J lost 1 base, and 2 bases stayed unmatched. CDR1 is SEHNR and CDR2 is FQNEAQ in the germline V gene (reference sequence). CDR3 size: 13 residues. CDR3 amino acids: CASTQGGNTEAFF. CDR3 bases: TGTGCCAGCACACAGGGGGGGAACACTGAAGCTTTCTTT.

A remark on this clone: Germline and junction disagree at one end, which may indicate a read error. This chain connects TRBV10-2 to TRBJ2-7, with 8 bases identical to TRBD2. The CDR3 spans 12 residues. CDR1 and CDR2 (germline): WSHSY, SAAADI. The CDR3 protein is CASRVTSVDELF. CDR3 DNA sequence: TGCGCCAGCAGAGTGACTAGCGTCGATGAGCTCTTC.

This clone was found many times. The sample contains more than one DNA sequence encoding this CDR3. This sequence joins TRBV4-1 and TRBJ2-3; D gene uncertain. The CDR3 consists of 16 residues. The V and J ends lost 1 base and 1 base respectively, with 12 bases between them. Germline CDR1 reads MGHRA; CDR2 reads YSYEKL. In nucleotides, the CDR3 is TGCGCCAGCAGCCAAGTAGAAGGTATCGGCACAGATACGCAGTATTTT. It translates to CASSQVEGIGTDTQYF.

The chain links TRBV5-1 to TRBJ1-3; 10 nucleotides align to TRBD1. V dropped 6 bases and J dropped 0; count of bases not matched to a gene: 3. CDR1 and CDR2 from the germline V gene are SGHRS and YFSETQ. The CDR3 extends over 15 amino acids. The CDR3 coding sequence is TGCGCCAGCACACGGACAGGGGGCTCTGGAAACACCATATATTTT. This encodes CASTRTGGSGNTIYF.

This clone was seen a handful of times. This sequence joins TRBV27 and TRBJ1-2, with 8 bases that match TRBD1. The CDR3 length is 14 residues. V trimming: 10 bases; J trimming: 8 bases; junction bases outside the gene matches: 15. CDR1 and CDR2 from the germline V gene are MNHEY and SMNVEV (reference sequence). The CDR3 DNA reads as TGTGCCATCGGGTACGACAGGGGCAGGGGCGGCTACACCTTC. It specifies CAIGYDRGRGGYTF.

Written as DNA, the CDR3 is TGCAGTGCTAGAGATAATGGGGACACTGAAGCTTTCTTT. Its translation is CSARDNGDTEAFF. This chain joins TRBV20-1 and TRBJ1-1; no firm D call. From germline, CDR1 is DFQATT and CDR2 SNEGSKA (reference sequence). The CDR3 is made up of 13 amino acids. Trimming removed 0 bases from V and 3 bases from J, with 8 bases in between.

This clone ranks as medium-sized. V usage is TRBV5-5 and J usage is TRBJ1-2, with 8 bases lining up with TRBD1. From germline, CDR1 is SGHKS and CDR2 YYEKEE (reference sequence). Unmatched junction bases numbered 8, after V lost 4 bases and J lost 0 bases. CDR3 length equals 16 residues. This chain's CDR3 is CASSQVGQGANYGYTF. The CDR3 nucleotides are TGTGCCAGCAGCCAGGTTGGACAGGGAGCTAACTATGGCTACACCTTC.